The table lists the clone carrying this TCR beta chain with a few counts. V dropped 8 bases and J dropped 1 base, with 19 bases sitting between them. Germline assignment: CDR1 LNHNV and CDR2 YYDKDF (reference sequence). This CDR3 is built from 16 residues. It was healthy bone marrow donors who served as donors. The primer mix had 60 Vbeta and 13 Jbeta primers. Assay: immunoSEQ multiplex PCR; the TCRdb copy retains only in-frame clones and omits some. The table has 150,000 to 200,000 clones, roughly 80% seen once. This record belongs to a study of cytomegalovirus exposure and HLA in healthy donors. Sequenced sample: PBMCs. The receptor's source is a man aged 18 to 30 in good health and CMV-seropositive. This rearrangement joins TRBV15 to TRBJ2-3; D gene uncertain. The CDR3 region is CATGHALLLGTDTQYF. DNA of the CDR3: TGTGCCACCGGGCATGCCCTTCTCTTGGGCACAGATACGCAGTATTTT.